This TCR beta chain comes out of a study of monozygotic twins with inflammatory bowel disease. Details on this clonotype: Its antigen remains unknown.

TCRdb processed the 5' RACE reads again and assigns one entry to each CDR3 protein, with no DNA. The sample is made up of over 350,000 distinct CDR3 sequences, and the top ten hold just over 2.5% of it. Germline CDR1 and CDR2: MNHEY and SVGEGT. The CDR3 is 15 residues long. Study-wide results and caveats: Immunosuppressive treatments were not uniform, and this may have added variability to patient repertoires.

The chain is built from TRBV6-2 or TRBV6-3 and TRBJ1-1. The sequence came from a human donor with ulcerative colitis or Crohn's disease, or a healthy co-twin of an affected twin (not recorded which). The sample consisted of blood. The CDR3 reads CASRDPITGTSEAFF.